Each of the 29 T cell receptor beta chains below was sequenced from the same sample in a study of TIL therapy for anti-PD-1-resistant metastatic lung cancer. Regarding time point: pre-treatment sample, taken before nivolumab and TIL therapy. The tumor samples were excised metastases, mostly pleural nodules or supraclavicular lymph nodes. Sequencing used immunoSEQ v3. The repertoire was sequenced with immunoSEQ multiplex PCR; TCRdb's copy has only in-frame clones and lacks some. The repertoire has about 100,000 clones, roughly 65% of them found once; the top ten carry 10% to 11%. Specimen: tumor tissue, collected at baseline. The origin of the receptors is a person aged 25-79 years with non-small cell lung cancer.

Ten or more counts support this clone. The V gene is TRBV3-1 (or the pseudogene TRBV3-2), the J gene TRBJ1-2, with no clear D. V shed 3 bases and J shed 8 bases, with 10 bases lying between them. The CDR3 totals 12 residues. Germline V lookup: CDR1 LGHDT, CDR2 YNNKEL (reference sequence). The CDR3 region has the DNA TGTGCCAGCAGCCATGGGTTACGAGGCTACACCTTC. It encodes CASSHGLRGYTF.

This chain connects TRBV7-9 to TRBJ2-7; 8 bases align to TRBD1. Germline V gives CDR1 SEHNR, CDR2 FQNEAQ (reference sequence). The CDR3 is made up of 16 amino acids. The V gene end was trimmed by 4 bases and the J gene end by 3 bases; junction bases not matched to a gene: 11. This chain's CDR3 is CASSSFRGRDLYEQYF. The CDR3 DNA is TGTGCCAGCAGCTCCTTCAGGGGGCGGGATCTCTACGAGCAGTACTTC.

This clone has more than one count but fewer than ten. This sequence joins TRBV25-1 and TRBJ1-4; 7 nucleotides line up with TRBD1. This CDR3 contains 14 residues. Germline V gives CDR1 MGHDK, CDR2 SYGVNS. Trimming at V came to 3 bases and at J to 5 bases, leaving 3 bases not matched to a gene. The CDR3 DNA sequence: TGTGCCAGCAGTGAGACGGACAGGAATGAAAAACTGTTTTTT. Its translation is CASSETDRNEKLFF.

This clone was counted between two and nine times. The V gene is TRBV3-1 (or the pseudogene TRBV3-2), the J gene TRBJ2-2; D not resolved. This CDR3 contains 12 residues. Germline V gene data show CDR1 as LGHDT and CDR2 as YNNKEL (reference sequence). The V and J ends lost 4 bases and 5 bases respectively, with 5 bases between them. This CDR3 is CASSPITGELFF. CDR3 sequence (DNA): TGTGCCAGCAGCCCAATTACCGGGGAGCTGTTTTTT.

The chain's CDR3 is CASSSRTPATNEKLFF. The CDR3 nucleotides read TGTGCCAGCAGTTCTCGGACGCCTGCAACTAATGAAAAACTGTTTTTT. The rearrangement joins TRBV6-2 or TRBV6-3 to TRBJ1-4; D is undetermined. The CDR3 covers 16 residues. CDR1 is MNHEY and CDR2 is SVGEGT in the germline V gene. Trimming removed 4 bases from V and 0 bases from J, with 12 bases in between.

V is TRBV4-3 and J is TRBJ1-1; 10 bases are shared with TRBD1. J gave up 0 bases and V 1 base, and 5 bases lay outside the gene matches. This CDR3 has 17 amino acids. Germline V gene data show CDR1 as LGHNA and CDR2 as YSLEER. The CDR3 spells CASSQGGTGVMNTEAFF. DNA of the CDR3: TGCGCCAGCAGCCAAGGGGGGACAGGGGTCATGAACACTGAAGCTTTCTTT.

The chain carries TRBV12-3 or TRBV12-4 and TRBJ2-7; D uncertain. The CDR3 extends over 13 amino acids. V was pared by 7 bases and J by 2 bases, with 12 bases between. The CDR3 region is CASTRSHTYEQYF. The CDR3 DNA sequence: TGTGCCAGCACGAGAAGCCATACCTACGAGCAGTACTTC.

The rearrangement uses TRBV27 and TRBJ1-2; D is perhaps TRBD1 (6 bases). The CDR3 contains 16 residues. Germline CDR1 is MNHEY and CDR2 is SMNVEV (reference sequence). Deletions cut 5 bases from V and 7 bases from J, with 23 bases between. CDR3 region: CASSQRGDLPGGGYTF. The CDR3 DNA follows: TGTGCCAGCAGTCAGAGGGGGGACCTACCCGGGGGTGGCTACACCTTC.

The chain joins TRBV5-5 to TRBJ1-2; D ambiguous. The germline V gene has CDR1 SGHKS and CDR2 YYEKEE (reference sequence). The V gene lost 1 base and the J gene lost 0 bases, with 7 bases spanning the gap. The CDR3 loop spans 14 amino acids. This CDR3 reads CASSLHAANYGYTF. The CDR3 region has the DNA TGTGCCAGCAGCTTGCACGCCGCTAACTATGGCTACACCTTC. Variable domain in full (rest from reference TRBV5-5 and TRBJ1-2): DAGVTQSPTHLIKTRGQQVTLRCSPISGHKSVSWYQQVLGQGPQFIFQYYEKEERGRGNFPDRFSARQFPNYSSELNVNALLLGDSALYLCASSLHAANYGYTFGSGTRLTVV.

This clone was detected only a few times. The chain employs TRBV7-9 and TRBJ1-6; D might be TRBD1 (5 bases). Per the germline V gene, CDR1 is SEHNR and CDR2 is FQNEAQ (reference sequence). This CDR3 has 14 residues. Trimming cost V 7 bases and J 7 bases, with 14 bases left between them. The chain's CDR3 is CASTTLTANSPLHF. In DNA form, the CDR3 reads TGTGCCAGCACGACGTTGACAGCAAATTCACCCCTCCACTTT.

CDR3 DNA sequence: TGTGCTAGTGGTTCATATTCCGGGACAGGAGTGAGGCAGCCCCAGCATTTT. It codes for CASGSYSGTGVRQPQHF. V gene TRBV12-5 combines with J gene TRBJ1-5; TRBD1 aligns across 8 bases. This CDR3 contains 17 residues. CDR1 and CDR2 (germline): LGHNT, FRNRAP. V was pared by 4 bases and J by 7 bases, with 15 bases of the junction left unmatched.

The CDR3 here is CASSPGNRSKNIQYF. The DNA of the CDR3 is TGCGCCAGCAGCCCGGGGAACAGATCCAAAAACATTCAGTACTTC. The V call is TRBV23-1, the J call TRBJ2-4, with D perhaps matching TRBD2 (5 bases). TRBV23-1 qualifies as an ORF whose function is uncertain. CDR3 length equals 15 residues. V lost 6 bases and J 2 bases, leaving 14 bases between the germline ends.

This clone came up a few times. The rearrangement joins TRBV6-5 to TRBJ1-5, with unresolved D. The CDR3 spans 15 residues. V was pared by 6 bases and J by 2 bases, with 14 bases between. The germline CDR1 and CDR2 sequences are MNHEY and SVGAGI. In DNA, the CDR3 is TGTGCCAGCAGCCCCCTTGTGAATGGCAATCAGCCCCAGCATTTT. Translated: CASSPLVNGNQPQHF.

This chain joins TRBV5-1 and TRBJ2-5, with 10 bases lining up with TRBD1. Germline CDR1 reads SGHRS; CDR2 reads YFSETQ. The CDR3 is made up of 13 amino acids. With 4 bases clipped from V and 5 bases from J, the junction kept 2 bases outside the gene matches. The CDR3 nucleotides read TGCGCCAGCAGCACGGACAGGGGGGAGACCCAGTACTTC. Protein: CASSTDRGETQYF.

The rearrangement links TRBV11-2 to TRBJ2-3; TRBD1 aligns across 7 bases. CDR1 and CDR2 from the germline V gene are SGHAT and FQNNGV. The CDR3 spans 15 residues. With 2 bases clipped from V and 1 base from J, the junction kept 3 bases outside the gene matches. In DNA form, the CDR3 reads TGTGCCAGCAGCTTAAACAGGGGACGCACAGATACGCAGTATTTT. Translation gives CASSLNRGRTDTQYF.

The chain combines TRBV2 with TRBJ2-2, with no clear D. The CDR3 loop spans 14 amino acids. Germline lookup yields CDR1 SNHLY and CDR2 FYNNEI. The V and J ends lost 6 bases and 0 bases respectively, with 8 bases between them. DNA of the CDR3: TGTGCCAGCAGGGCCCAGTCGAACACCGGGGAGCTGTTTTTT. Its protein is CASRAQSNTGELFF.

CDR3 coding DNA: TGTGCCAGCAGCCAAGACTCGGGGGCCGGGCAGCCCCAGCATTTT. It is translated as CASSQDSGAGQPQHF. The V gene is TRBV3-1 (or the pseudogene TRBV3-2), the J gene TRBJ1-5; weak D call: TRBD1 (6 bases). V lost 0 bases and J 7 bases, leaving 13 bases between the germline ends. The CDR3 runs 15 residues. Looked up from germline, CDR1 is LGHDT and CDR2 is YNNKEL (reference sequence).

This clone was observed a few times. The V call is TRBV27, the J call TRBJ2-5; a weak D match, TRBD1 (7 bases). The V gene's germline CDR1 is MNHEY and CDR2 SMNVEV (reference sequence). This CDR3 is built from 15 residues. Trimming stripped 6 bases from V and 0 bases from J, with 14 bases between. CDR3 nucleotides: TGTGCCAGCAGCGCGGGACAGAGCTACCAAGAGACCCAGTACTTC. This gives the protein CASSAGQSYQETQYF.

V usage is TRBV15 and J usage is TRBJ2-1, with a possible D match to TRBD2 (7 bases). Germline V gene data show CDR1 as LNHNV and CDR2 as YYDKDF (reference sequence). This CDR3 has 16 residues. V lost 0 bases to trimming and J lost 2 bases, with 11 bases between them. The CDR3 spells CATSRDRGATYNEQFF. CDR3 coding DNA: TGTGCCACCAGCAGAGATCGGGGGGCGACCTACAATGAGCAGTTCTTC.

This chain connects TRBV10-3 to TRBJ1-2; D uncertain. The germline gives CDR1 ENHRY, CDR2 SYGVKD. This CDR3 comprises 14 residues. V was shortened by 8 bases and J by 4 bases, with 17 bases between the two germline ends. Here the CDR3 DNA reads TGTGCCATCGGGCGGGAGCCGACTGTCTATGGCTACACCTTC. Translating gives CAIGREPTVYGYTF.

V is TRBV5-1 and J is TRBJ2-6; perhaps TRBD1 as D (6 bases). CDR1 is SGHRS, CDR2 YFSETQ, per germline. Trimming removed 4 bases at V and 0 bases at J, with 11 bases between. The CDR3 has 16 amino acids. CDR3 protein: CASSITGSSGANVLTF. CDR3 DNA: TGCGCCAGCAGCATTACAGGGAGCTCTGGGGCCAACGTCCTGACTTTC.

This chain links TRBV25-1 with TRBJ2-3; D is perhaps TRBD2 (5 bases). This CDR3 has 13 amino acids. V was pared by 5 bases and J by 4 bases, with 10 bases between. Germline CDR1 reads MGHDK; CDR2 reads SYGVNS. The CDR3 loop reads CASSRVGADTQYF. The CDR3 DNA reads TGTGCCAGCAGTAGAGTGGGAGCAGATACGCAGTATTTT.

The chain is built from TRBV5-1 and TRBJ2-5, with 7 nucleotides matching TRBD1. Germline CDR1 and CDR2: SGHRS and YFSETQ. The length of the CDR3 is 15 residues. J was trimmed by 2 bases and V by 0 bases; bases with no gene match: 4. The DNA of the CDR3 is TGCGCCAGCAGCTTGGGCCGGACAGGTCAAGAGACCCAGTACTTC. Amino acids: CASSLGRTGQETQYF.

CDR3 amino acids: CASSYSVGGAYNEQFF. The CDR3 nucleotides are TGTGCCAGCAGCTATAGCGTTGGCGGGGCTTACAATGAGCAGTTCTTC. The chain combines TRBV7-2 with TRBJ2-1, with D possibly matching TRBD2 (6 bases). This CDR3 region has 16 residues. Trimming shortened V by 4 bases and J by 4 bases, and 17 bases separated the two germline ends. Per the germline V gene, CDR1 is SGHTA and CDR2 is FQGNSA.

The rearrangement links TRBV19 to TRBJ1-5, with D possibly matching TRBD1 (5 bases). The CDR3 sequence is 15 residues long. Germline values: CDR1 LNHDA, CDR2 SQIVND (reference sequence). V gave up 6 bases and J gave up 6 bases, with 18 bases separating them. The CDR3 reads CASSPAQGWVQPQHF. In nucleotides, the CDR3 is TGTGCCAGTAGCCCGGCGCAGGGTTGGGTTCAGCCCCAGCATTTT.

The CDR3 loop is CASSLTSGRPTDTQYF. The CDR3 bases are TGTGCCAGCAGTCTCACTAGCGGGAGGCCCACAGATACGCAGTATTTT. J is TRBJ2-3 and V is TRBV28; 12 nucleotides line up with TRBD2. The CDR3 extends over 16 amino acids. The V and J ends lost 5 bases and 2 bases, in that order; junction bases with no gene match: 5. Germline values: CDR1 MDHEN, CDR2 SYDVKM.

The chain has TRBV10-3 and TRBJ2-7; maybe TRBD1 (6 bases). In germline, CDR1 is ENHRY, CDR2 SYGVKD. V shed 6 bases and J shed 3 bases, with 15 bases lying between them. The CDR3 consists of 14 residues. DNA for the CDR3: TGTGCCATCAGACGGGACACCGAAAGCTACGAGCAGTACTTC. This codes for CAIRRDTESYEQYF.

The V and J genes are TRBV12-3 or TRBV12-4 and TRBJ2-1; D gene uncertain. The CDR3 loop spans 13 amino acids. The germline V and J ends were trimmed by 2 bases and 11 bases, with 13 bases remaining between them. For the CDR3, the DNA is TGTGCCAGCAGTTTAATGGCTGACACTAAGCAGTTCTTC. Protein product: CASSLMADTKQFF.

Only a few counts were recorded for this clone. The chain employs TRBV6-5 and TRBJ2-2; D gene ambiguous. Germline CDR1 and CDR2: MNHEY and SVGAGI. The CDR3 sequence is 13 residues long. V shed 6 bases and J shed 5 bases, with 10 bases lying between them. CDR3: CASSPDETGELFF. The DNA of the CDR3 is TGTGCCAGCAGCCCCGACGAAACCGGGGAGCTGTTTTTT.